The present TCR beta chain was sequenced within a study of cytomegalovirus exposure and HLA in healthy donors. Overall study: The same platform was used for the roughly 120 validation repertoires and the roughly 680 first-cohort repertoires, a later analysis reported. The study, taken as a whole, reports: Most TCR sequences proved rare, with some public TCRs found in many donors. Associated with cytomegalovirus, according to the listing, were around 160 TCR beta chains. Reports described diagnosis of cytomegalovirus status by the classifier as highly specific and sensitive.

The trim removed 6 bases at V and 2 bases at J, leaving 8 bases unmatched. The CDR3 runs 15 residues. Germline assignment: CDR1 MDHEN and CDR2 SYDVKM. The protocol was immunoSEQ multiplex PCR, while the TCRdb copy is restricted to in-frame clones and leaves out a portion. The sample lists fewer than 200,000 clones, roughly nine tenths seen once, with roughly 6% in the top ten. The count of this clone is one. Its antigen is not identified. The specimen was PBMCs. This chain connects TRBV28 to TRBJ2-7; 9 nucleotides match TRBD2. This clonotype was sampled from a woman in her 30s in good health and CMV-seronegative. CDR3 nucleotides: TGTGCCAGCAGCAAGGGGGCTAGCGGGACCTACGAGCAGTACTTC. This codes for CASSKGASGTYEQYF.